This T cell receptor (beta chain) was obtained from a study of CD8 T cells in Susac syndrome. CD8+ and CD4+ T cells taken from blood had their TCR beta sequenced. The multiple sclerosis controls were treatment-naive patients with relapsing-remitting disease that was stable or active. CDR1 is KGHSH and CDR2 is LQKENI in the germline V gene. This CDR3 spans 17 amino acids. Trimming removed 0 bases from V and 0 bases from J; junction bases left unmatched: 4. Random-hexamer reverse transcription was applied to about 0.45 to 1 ug RNA. With immunoSEQ multiplex PCR, TCR beta CDR3 was amplified across 54 Vbeta and 13 Jbeta. One entry per CDR3 protein, called by TCRdb with MiXCR from the immunoSEQ multiplex PCR reads. There are about 300,000 distinct CDR3 sequences in the sample; roughly 94% occur only once, and about 0.07% lies in the top ten.

The receptor was isolated from a human donor with multiple sclerosis. V gene TRBV18 combines with J gene TRBJ2-7, with TRBD2 identical over 11 bases. What was sequenced was CD4+ T cells from PBMCs. For the CDR3, the DNA is TGTGCCAGCTCACCACCGACTAGCGGGGCTCCCTCCTACGAGCAGTACTTC. It encodes CASSPPTSGAPSYEQYF. Full variable domain (missing parts from reference TRBV18 and TRBJ2-7): NAGVMQNPRHLVRRRGQEARLRCSPMKGHSHVYWYRQLPEEGLKFMVYLQKENIIDESGMPKERFSAEFPKEGPSILRIQQVVRGDSAAYFCASSPPTSGAPSYEQYFGPGTRLTVT.